This T cell receptor (beta chain) derives from a study of T cell responses to AZD1222 COVID-19 vaccine. CDR1 SGHTS and CDR2 YDEGEE come from the germline V gene. V was shortened by 4 bases and J by 2 bases, with 13 bases between the two germline ends. This CDR3 region has 14 residues. Findings and caveats of the study: Among spike-specific TCRs, nearly half reportedly target unmutated variant regions.

A few counts support this clone. The antigen remains undetermined. The method was immunoSEQ multiplex PCR; TCRdb's version includes in-frame clones alone and lacks a portion of them. In the table there are around 150,000 clones, around 89% of which are singletons. Material: peripheral blood, obtained on day 0 of MenACWY control vaccination. The chain links TRBV5-8 to TRBJ2-7; TRBD1 or TRBD2 may be the D gene (5 bases each). The clonotype was recovered from an adult in good health. CDR3 sequence reads: CASSSRDGTYEQYF. In DNA, the CDR3 is TGTGCCAGCAGCAGCCGGGACGGTACCTACGAGCAGTACTTC.